The rows below give T cell receptor beta chains drawn from one sample of a study of shared clonotypes between healthy human individuals. TCRdb keeps only in-frame clones here, not all; method: immunoSEQ multiplex PCR. Of a few million clones in the sample, approximately 94% were seen once. The sequenced sample was naive CD4+ T cells sorted from blood. The receptors originated from a man aged 18 to 29 in good health. CDR3s include the opening cysteine and the closing phenylalanine or tryptophan. The order of the fields is CDR3 DNA, CDR3 protein, D gene, clone size, V gene, J gene. The D gene is left open where the match is weak. The size entry is marked missing in some rows and otherwise reads once, few, many or a size class.

TGTGCCAGCAGCAAAACAGGTCAGGGGAGCTACGAGCAGTACTTC	CASSKTGQGSYEQYF	-	-	TRBV25-1	TRBJ2-7
TGTGCCTGGAGGGCCGGGCTCAACGTCCTGACTTTC	CAWRAGLNVLTF	-	-	TRBV30	TRBJ2-6
TGCGCCAGCAGTGAGTCACTAGCGGGAGGTGAAGAGCAGTACTTC	CASSESLAGGEEQYF	TRBD2	-	TRBV10-2	TRBJ2-7
TGTGCCAGCTCCCTCTCGGACAGTCCCTATGGCTACACCTTC	CASSLSDSPYGYTF	-	-	TRBV18	TRBJ1-2
TGTGCCAGCAGCTTAGGCCAGGGCTCTGGAAACACCATATATTTT	CASSLGQGSGNTIYF	-	few	TRBV7-2	TRBJ1-3
TGTGCCAGCAGTTACCAGGGGGCGGGCACTGAAGCTTTCTTT	CASSYQGAGTEAFF	TRBD1	-	TRBV2	TRBJ1-1
TGCGCCAGCAGACCTGACGGAGAATATGGCTACACCTTC	CASRPDGEYGYTF	-	-	TRBV5-1	TRBJ1-2
TGTGCCAGCAGTGGGCCGCCCGATGAGCAGTTCTTC	CASSGPPDEQFF	-	-	TRBV2	TRBJ2-1
TGTGCCAGCAGTTTATCTGGGGGTAACACTGAAGCTTTCTTT	CASSLSGGNTEAFF	-	-	TRBV28	TRBJ1-1
TGTGCCAGCAGTACTCGACAGGGTAGTCGGGAAAAACTGTTTTTT	CASSTRQGSREKLFF	TRBD1	-	TRBV6-6	TRBJ1-4
TGTGCCAGCAGCCAACAGTCTCGGGGCGCCTACGAGCAGTACTTC	CASSQQSRGAYEQYF	-	-	TRBV14	TRBJ2-7
TGTGCCAGCAGCTTAGCGGGGCCCCCGGACACCTACGAGCAGTACTTC	CASSLAGPPDTYEQYF	-	-	TRBV7-2	TRBJ2-7
TGTGCCAGCAGCGTACAGGGGCATGGCTACACCTTC	CASSVQGHGYTF	TRBD1	once	TRBV6-1	TRBJ1-2
TGTGCCAGCAGTTACTCGCTACCGGGACTATCCCACGAGCAGTACTTC	CASSYSLPGLSHEQYF	TRBD2	-	TRBV6-5	TRBJ2-7
TGTGCCTACACCAGGGACAGGGTTTACAATGAGCAGTTCTTC	CAYTRDRVYNEQFF	TRBD1	once	TRBV30	TRBJ2-1
TGTGCCACGAGACGGGACACCTCTGGAAACACCATATATTTT	CATRRDTSGNTIYF	-	-	TRBV2	TRBJ1-3
TGTGCCAGCAGCTTGGGACAGGGAGGGTCCGATACGCAGTATTTT	CASSLGQGGSDTQYF	-	-	TRBV5-4	TRBJ2-3
TGTGCCACCAGCCCTGAGGCAAACTATGGCTACACCTTC	CATSPEANYGYTF	-	-	TRBV15	TRBJ1-2
TGTGCCAGCAGATCTGCGGGAGCCCAAGAGACCCAGTACTTC	CASRSAGAQETQYF	TRBD2	-	TRBV5-4	TRBJ2-5
TGTGCCAGCAGGAGAGGACAGGGCGCTGTTAGCACTGAAGCTTTCTTT	CASRRGQGAVSTEAFF	TRBD1	-	TRBV5-4	TRBJ1-1
TGTGCCTGGAGTGTACACGGGGGATGGGGCGACACTGAAGCTTTCTTT	CAWSVHGGWGDTEAFF	-	-	TRBV30	TRBJ1-1
TGTGCCAGCTCACCAAGCGACAATGAGCAGTTCTTC	CASSPSDNEQFF	-	-	TRBV18	TRBJ2-1
TGTGCCAGCAGCAAAACACTAGCGGGGGTAACAAGGGAGACCCAGTACTTC	CASSKTLAGVTRETQYF	TRBD2	-	TRBV7-3	TRBJ2-5
TGTGCCAGCAGTTACTCTCTGCTTTCAAGGTCTGAGACCCAGTACTTC	CASSYSLLSRSETQYF	-	-	TRBV6-5	TRBJ2-5
TGTGCCAGCAGCACGCGGCCGAGTAACACCATATATTTT	CASSTRPSNTIYF	-	-	TRBV9	TRBJ1-3
TGTGCCACCCACACCTTGCCGGGGTCTGCTGCTGGAAACACCATATATTTT	CATHTLPGSAAGNTIYF	-	-	TRBV6-4	TRBJ1-3
TGTGCCAGCAGCCGGACTAGCGGGGGGTACGAGCAGTACTTC	CASSRTSGGYEQYF	TRBD2	-	TRBV7-6	TRBJ2-7
TGTGCCTGGAGGGGGACTAGCGGGAGCCGGGAGCAGTACTTC	CAWRGTSGSREQYF	TRBD2	few	TRBV30	TRBJ2-7
TGTGCCAGCAGTTTAAGTCTTCGGGACCGAGAGACCCAGTACTTC	CASSLSLRDRETQYF	-	-	TRBV27	TRBJ2-5
TGTGCCAGTAGTGACGCAACCGGGACAGGGATGAATCAGCCCCAGCATTTT	CASSDATGTGMNQPQHF	TRBD1	-	TRBV19	TRBJ1-5
TGCGCCAGCAGTTCTGGACTGCAAGGGGATACGCAGTATTTT	CASSSGLQGDTQYF	-	once	TRBV10-1	TRBJ2-3
TGTGCCAGCAGTTACGACGGGGGTAATGAAAAACTGTTTTTT	CASSYDGGNEKLFF	-	-	TRBV6-5	TRBJ1-4
TGTGCCTATCAACCTCCCGCGGGCAGCGCCTACGAGCAGTACTTC	CAYQPPAGSAYEQYF	-	-	TRBV30	TRBJ2-7
TGCGCCAGCAGCTTGCAGGCGGAGGCGGCGGTAGCCAAAAACATTCAGTACTTC	CASSLQAEAAVAKNIQYF	-	-	TRBV5-1	TRBJ2-4
TGCGCCAGCAGCTATCGGACGGGAATTAATGAAAAACTGTTTTTT	CASSYRTGINEKLFF	-	-	TRBV5-1	TRBJ1-4
TGTGCCAGCACCTTCGGAGGCCAGCCCCAGCATTTT	CASTFGGQPQHF	-	few	TRBV7-9	TRBJ1-5
TGTGCCAGCAGGACAGACTCTGGGGCCAACGTCCTGACTTTC	CASRTDSGANVLTF	-	-	TRBV6-1	TRBJ2-6
TGCGCCAGCAGTGAGTCGAGGTCCAGCTCCTACGAGCAGTACTTC	CASSESRSSSYEQYF	-	-	TRBV10-2	TRBJ2-7
TGTGCCAGTAGTATCGCTCCCCCTTATAATAGCGGACCTAACACCGGGGAGCTGTTTTTT	CASSIAPPYNSGPNTGELFF	-	-	TRBV19	TRBJ2-2
TGTGCCATCAGTGAGTCGCCAGCGCAGAGCTCCTACGAGCAGTACTTC	CAISESPAQSSYEQYF	-	-	TRBV10-3	TRBJ2-7
TGCGCCAGCAGCTCGGGACAGGGGGCGGGTTCACCCCTCCACTTT	CASSSGQGAGSPLHF	TRBD1	-	TRBV5-1	TRBJ1-6
TGCGCCAGCAGCTTGAGCACGGGGGGCCCAGATACGCAGTATTTT	CASSLSTGGPDTQYF	-	-	TRBV5-1	TRBJ2-3
TGCGCCAGCAGGGGGCCAGTTAGCACAGATACGCAGTATTTT	CASRGPVSTDTQYF	-	-	TRBV5-1	TRBJ2-3
TGTGCCAGCAGTTGGACCTCCTACGAGCAGTACTTC	CASSWTSYEQYF	-	-	TRBV6-6	TRBJ2-7
TGTGCCAGCAGTGAAAAGGGACAGGGGGTAGGCTATGGCTACACCTTC	CASSEKGQGVGYGYTF	TRBD1	once	TRBV6-1	TRBJ1-2
TGTGCCAGCAGCTTGGCGGCTAGCGGGAGATACAACGAGCAGTACTTC	CASSLAASGRYNEQYF	TRBD2	once	TRBV5-8	TRBJ2-7
TGTGCCAGCAGCACGGGACACTTGAACACTGAAGCTTTCTTT	CASSTGHLNTEAFF	-	-	TRBV11-2	TRBJ1-1
TGCGCCAGCAGCCAAGAACGTTCCCACAATGAGCAGTTCTTC	CASSQERSHNEQFF	-	-	TRBV4-3	TRBJ2-1
TGTGCCAGCAGCTCGTACGGGTTAGAATACGAGCAGTACTTC	CASSSYGLEYEQYF	-	once	TRBV5-4	TRBJ2-7
TGTGCTAGTGCCCGGCCGGTAGCCACCATATATTTT	CASARPVATIYF	-	-	TRBV12-5	TRBJ1-3
TGTGCCAGCACGTGGAGTTCCACAGATACGCAGTATTTT	CASTWSSTDTQYF	-	-	TRBV6-1	TRBJ2-3
TGTGCCAGCAGCGGACAGGTTTCCTCTGGGGCCAACGTCCTGACTTTC	CASSGQVSSGANVLTF	TRBD1	-	TRBV7-2	TRBJ2-6
TGTGCCAGCTCCTCCGCCGCTCGCACTAATGAAAAACTGTTTTTT	CASSSAARTNEKLFF	-	-	TRBV27	TRBJ1-4
TGCGCCAGCAGCCAAGATCGGAACAATCAGCCCCAGCATTTT	CASSQDRNNQPQHF	-	-	TRBV4-3	TRBJ1-5
TGTGCCAGCAGCTTAGCCGGTTCGATCGGCGATGGCTACACCTTC	CASSLAGSIGDGYTF	-	-	TRBV11-2	TRBJ1-2
TGTGCCAGCAGTTGGGGACTAGCGGGAGGGGAAGAGACCCAGTACTTC	CASSWGLAGGEETQYF	TRBD2	once	TRBV6-5	TRBJ2-5
TGTGCCAGCAGTTTTTCTCAGGGCGGCTACACCTTC	CASSFSQGGYTF	-	-	TRBV28	TRBJ1-2
TGTGCCAGTAGTACCACCTTCGACGGAGGGGGAGGCTACACCTTC	CASSTTFDGGGGYTF	-	-	TRBV19	TRBJ1-2
TGTGCCAGCAGTCAAGCGGGAGTAAGACCAGCCGGGGAGCTGTTTTTT	CASSQAGVRPAGELFF	TRBD2	-	TRBV7-9	TRBJ2-2